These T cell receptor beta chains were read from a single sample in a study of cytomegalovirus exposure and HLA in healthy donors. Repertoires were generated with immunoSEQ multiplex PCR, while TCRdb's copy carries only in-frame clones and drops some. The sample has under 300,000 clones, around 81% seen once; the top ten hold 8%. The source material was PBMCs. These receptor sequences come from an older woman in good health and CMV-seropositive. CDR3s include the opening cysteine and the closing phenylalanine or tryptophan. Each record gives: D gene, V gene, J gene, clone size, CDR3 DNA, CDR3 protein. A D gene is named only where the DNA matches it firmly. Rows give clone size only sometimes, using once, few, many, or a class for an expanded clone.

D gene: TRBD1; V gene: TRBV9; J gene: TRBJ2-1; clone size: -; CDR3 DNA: TGTGCCAGCAGCGTAGAGGGGGCTAGCTACAATGAGCAGTTCTTC; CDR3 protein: CASSVEGASYNEQFF
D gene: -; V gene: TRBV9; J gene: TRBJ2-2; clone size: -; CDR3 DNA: TGTGCCAGCAGCGTGAGCCTGAACACCGGGGAGCTGTTTTTT; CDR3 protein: CASSVSLNTGELFF
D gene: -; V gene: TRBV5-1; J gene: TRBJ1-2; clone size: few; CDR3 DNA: TGCGCCAGCAGCTTAGAACAGGGTTTCGGCTACACCTTC; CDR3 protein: CASSLEQGFGYTF
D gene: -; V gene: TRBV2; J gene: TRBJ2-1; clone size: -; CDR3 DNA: TGTGCCAGCAGTGAGGGGATAGCGGCCTCCTACAATGAGCAGTTCTTC; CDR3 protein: CASSEGIAASYNEQFF
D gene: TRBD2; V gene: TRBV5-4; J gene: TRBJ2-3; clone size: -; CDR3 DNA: TGTGCCAGCAGCTTCGGACTAGCAACAGATACGCAGTATTTT; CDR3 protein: CASSFGLATDTQYF
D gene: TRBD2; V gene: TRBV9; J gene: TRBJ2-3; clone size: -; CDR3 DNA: TGTGCCAGCAGCCAGACTAGCGGGACAACAGATACGCAGTATTTT; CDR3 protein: CASSQTSGTTDTQYF
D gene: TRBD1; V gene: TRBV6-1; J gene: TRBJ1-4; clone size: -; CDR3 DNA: TGTGCCAGCAGTGAAGCCCTTGGGACAGGGAACGGAAAACTGTTTTTT; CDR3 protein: CASSEALGTGNGKLFF
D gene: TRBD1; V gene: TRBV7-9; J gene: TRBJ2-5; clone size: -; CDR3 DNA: TGTGCCAGTAAAAGGGGGCGCGGATCGGAGACCCAGTACTTC; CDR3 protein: CASKRGRGSETQYF
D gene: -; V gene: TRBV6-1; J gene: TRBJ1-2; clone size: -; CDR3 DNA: TGTGCCAGCAGTGAAAGTGGCAGGAGGCTCTATGGCTACACCTTC; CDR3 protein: CASSESGRRLYGYTF
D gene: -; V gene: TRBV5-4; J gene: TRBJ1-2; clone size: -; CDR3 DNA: TGTGCCAGCAGCTTAGAGACCGCGGCCGCCGGAGATGGCTACACCTTC; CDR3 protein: CASSLETAAAGDGYTF
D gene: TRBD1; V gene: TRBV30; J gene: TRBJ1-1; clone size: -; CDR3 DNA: TGTGCCTGGAGTGTACGGATACCCCCGAACAGGGGGGGGAACACTGAAGCTTTCTTT; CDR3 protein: CAWSVRIPPNRGGNTEAFF
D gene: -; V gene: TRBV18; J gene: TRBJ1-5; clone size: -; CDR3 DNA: TGTGCCAGCTCACTCGGACACGGCAATCAGCCCCAGCATTTT; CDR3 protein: CASSLGHGNQPQHF
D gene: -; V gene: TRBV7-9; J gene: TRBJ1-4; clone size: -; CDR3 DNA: TGTGCCAGCAGCTTAACACAGCTAAATGAAAAACTGTTTTTT; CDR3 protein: CASSLTQLNEKLFF
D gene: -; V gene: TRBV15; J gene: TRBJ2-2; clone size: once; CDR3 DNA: TGTGCCACCAGCAGAGATCAAGGGGGGGCCGGGGAGCTGTTTTTT; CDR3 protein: CATSRDQGGAGELFF
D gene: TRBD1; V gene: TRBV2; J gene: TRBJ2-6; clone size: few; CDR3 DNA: TGTGCCAGCAGTGAAGTTGGACAGGGTAGTGGGGCCAACGTCCTGACTTTC; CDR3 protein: CASSEVGQGSGANVLTF
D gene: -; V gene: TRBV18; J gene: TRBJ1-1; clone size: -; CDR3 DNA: TGTGCCAGCTCACCACCCCGAGGGAACACTGAAGCTTTCTTT; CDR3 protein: CASSPPRGNTEAFF
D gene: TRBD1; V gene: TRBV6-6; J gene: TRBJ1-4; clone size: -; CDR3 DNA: TGTGCCAGCAGTCGGGGACAGGGGGCGTCAAAACTGTTTTTT; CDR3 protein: CASSRGQGASKLFF
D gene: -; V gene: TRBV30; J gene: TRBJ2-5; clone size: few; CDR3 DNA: TGTGCCTGGAGTGAAGAATCAGGGCTCCAAGAGACCCAGTACTTC; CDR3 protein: CAWSEESGLQETQYF
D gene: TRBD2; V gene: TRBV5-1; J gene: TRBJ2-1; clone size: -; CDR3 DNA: TGCGCCAGCAGCCTGGGACTAGCGGGAGAGGGGGGGAGTGAGCAGTTCTTC; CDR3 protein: CASSLGLAGEGGSEQFF
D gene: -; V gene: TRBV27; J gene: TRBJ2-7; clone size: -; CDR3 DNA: TGTGCCAGCGGCAGTTCCTACGAGCAGTACTTC; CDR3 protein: CASGSSYEQYF
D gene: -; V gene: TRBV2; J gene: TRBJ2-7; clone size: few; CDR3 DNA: TGTGCCACCCGGAGCTCCTACGAGCAGTACTTC; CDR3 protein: CATRSSYEQYF
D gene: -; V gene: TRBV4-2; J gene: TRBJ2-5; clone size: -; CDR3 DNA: TGTGCCAGCAGCCAAGACGTTCAAGAGACCCAGTACTTC; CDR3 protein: CASSQDVQETQYF
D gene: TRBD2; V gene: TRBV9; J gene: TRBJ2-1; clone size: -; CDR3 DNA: TGTGCCAGCGCCGGGGGGGGTCCAATGGGAAATGAGCAGTTCTTC; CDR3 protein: CASAGGGPMGNEQFF
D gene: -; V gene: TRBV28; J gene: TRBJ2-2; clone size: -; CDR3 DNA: TGTGCCAGCAGCTCAGGCAGGCCGAACACCGGGGAGCTGTTTTTT; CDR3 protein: CASSSGRPNTGELFF
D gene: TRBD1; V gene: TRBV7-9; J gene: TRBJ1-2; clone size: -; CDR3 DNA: TGTGCCAGCAGCATCGGGACAGGGAATGGCTACACCTTC; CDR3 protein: CASSIGTGNGYTF
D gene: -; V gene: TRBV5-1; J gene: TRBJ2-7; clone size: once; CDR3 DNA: TGCGCCAGCAGCGGCTTAGACAGCACCTACGAGCAGTACTTC; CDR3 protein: CASSGLDSTYEQYF
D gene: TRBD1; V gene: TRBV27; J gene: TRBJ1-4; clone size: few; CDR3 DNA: TGTGCCAGCAGTCCCGGGCAGGGGGAGGAACTGTTTTTT; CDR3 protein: CASSPGQGEELFF
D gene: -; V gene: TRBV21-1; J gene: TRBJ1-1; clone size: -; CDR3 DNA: TGTGCCAGCAGCAAAGGGGGGACTAGTCTGCTCGGCACTGAAGCTTTCTTT; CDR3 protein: CASSKGGTSLLGTEAFF
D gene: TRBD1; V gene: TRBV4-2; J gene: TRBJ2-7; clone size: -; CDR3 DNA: TGTGCCAGCAGCCAAGCAACGGGACAGTCCTACGAGCAGTACTTC; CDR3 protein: CASSQATGQSYEQYF
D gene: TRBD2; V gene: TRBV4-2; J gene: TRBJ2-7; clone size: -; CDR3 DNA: TGTGCCAGCAGCCAAGTAGTAGCGGGACCCTACGAGCAGTACTTC; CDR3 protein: CASSQVVAGPYEQYF
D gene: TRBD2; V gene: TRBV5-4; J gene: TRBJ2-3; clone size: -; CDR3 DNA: TGTGCCAGCAGCTTTAGCGGGGCCACAGATACGCAGTATTTT; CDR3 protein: CASSFSGATDTQYF
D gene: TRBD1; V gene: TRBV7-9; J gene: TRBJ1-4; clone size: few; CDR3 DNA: TGTGCCAGCAGAGAGGGGACAGCTAAAGTTGAAAAACTGTTTTTT; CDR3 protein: CASREGTAKVEKLFF
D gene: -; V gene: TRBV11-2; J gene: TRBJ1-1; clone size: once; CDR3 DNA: TGTGCCAGCAGCTTAAGGGTGGGGAGGGGCACTGAAGCTTTCTTT; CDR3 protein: CASSLRVGRGTEAFF
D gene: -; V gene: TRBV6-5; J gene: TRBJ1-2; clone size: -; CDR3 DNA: TGTGCCAGCAGTCCGCAGGGGTATGGCTACACCTTC; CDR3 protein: CASSPQGYGYTF
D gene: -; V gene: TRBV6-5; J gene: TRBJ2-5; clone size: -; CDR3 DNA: TGTGCCAGCAGTGGAGCAGGAGGGCAAGAGACCCAGTACTTC; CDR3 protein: CASSGAGGQETQYF
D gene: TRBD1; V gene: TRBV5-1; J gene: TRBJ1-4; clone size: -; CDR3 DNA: TGCGCCAGCAGACTTGCTGGTCAGGGGGTTGGTGAAAAACTGTTTTTT; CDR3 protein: CASRLAGQGVGEKLFF
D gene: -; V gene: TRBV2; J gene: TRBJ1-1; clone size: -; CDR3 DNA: TGTGCCAGCAGTTTGCGGGTCGAGGCTTTCTTT; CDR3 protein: CASSLRVEAFF
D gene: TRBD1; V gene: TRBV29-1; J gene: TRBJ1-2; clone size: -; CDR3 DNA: TGCAGCGGCCGACAGGGGGTGGGTTCGGATGGCTACACCTTC; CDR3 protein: CSGRQGVGSDGYTF
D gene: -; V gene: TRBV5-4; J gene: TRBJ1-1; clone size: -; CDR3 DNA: TGTGCCAGCAGCCCGGAGCTCCAGGGTCTGAACACTGAAGCTTTCTTT; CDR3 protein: CASSPELQGLNTEAFF
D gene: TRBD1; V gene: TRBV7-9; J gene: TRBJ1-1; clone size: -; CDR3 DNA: TGTGCCAGCAGCTTGACAGGGCCTAGCGCTGAAGCTTTCTTT; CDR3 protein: CASSLTGPSAEAFF